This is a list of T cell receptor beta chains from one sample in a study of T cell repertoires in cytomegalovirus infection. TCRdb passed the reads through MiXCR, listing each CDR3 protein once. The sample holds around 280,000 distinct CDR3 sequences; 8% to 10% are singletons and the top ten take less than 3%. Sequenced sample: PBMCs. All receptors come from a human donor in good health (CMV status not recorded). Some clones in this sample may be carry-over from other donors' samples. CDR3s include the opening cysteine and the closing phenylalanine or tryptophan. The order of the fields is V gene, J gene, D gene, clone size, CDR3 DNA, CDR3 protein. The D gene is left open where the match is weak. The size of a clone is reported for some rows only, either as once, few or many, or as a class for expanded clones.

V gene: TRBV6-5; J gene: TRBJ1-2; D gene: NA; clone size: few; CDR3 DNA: TGTGCCAGCAGTTACTCGAATCCGCCCCGCCGGGGCTATGGCTACACCTTC; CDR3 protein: CASSYSNPPRRGYGYTF
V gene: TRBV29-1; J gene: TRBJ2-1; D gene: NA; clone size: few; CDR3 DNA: TGCAGCGTTGACGGGGGACTCCTCCCCTACAATGAGCAGTTCTTC; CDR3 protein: CSVDGGLLPYNEQFF
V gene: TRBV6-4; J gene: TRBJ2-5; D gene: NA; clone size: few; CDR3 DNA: TGTGCCAGCCCCCGGTTGGGCTTTCAAGAGACCCAGTACTTC; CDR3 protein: CASPRLGFQETQYF
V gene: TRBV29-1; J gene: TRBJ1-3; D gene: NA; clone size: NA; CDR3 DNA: TGCAGCGTCCGGACACGCTCTGGAAACACCATATATTTT; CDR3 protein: CSVRTRSGNTIYF
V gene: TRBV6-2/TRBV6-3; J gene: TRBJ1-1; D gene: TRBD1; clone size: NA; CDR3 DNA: TGTGCCAGCACCCCAGGGGGGCCACTCTTGAGAGTCTTT; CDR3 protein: CASTPGGPLLRVF
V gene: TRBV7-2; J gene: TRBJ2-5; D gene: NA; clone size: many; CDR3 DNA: TGTGCCAGCAGCTCCCCGCCACAAGAGACCCAGTACTTC; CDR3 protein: CASSSPPQETQYF
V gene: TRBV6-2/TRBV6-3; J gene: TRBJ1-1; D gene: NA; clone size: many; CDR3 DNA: TGTGCCAGCGGTCGAATGCACAGGGTGAACACTGAAGCTTTCTTT; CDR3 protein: CASGRMHRVNTEAFF
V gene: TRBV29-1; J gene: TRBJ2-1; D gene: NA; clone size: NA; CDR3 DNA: TGCAGCGTTGAGGGGGGCGGGGGCTCCTACAATGAGCAGTTCTTC; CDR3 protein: CSVEGGGGSYNEQFF
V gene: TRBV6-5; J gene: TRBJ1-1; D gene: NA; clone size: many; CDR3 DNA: TGTGCCAGCAGTTACTGGAGTGACACTGAAGCTTTCTTT; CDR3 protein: CASSYWSDTEAFF
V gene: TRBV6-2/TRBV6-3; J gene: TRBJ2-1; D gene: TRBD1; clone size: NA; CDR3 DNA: TGTGCCAGCCTGACCCGGGACAGGGTTATCACTAATGAGCAGTTCTTC; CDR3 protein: CASLTRDRVITNEQFF
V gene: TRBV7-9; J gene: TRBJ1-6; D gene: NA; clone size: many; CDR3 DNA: TGTGCCAGCAGCTTAGTGGCCAGGGGTTCACCCCTCCACTTT; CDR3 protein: CASSLVARGSPLHF
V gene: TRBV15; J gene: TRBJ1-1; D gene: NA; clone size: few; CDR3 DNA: TGTGCCACCCGGGGGGAGATTGAAGCTTTCTTT; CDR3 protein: CATRGEIEAFF
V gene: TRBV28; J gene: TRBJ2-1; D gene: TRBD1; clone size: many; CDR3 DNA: TGTGCCAGCAGTTTATTGGGGACAGGCCGAGGGGACAATGAGCAGTTCTTC; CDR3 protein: CASSLLGTGRGDNEQFF
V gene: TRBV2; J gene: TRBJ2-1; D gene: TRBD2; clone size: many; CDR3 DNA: TGTGCCAGCAATACGGCTAGCGGGGGCCCTGAGCAGTTCTTC; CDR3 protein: CASNTASGGPEQFF
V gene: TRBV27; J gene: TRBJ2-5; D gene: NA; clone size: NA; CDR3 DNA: TGTGCCAGCAGTGGGAGGGGGGAGACCCAGTACTTC; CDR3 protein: CASSGRGETQYF
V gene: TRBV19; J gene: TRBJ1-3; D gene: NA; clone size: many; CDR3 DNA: TGTGCCAGTAGTGGGAGCTCTGGAAACACCATATATTTT; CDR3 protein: CASSGSSGNTIYF
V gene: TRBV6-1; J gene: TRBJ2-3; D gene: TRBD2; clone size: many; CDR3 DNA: TGTGCCAGCAATATAGCGGGGGGTTTGGATACGCAGTATTTT; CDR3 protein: CASNIAGGLDTQYF
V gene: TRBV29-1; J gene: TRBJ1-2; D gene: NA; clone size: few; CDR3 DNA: TGCAGCGTTGCCCGGATGAACTATGGCTACACCTTC; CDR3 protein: CSVARMNYGYTF
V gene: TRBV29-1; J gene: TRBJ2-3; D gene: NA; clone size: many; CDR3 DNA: TGCAGCGGCGTTACTATGCGGGGGCCCGGAGGCCCAGATACGCAGTATTTT; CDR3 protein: CSGVTMRGPGGPDTQYF
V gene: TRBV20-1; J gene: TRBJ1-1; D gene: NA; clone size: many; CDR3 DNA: TGCAGTGCTATACCCGCCCCAGCCACTGAAGCTTTCTTT; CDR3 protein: CSAIPAPATEAFF
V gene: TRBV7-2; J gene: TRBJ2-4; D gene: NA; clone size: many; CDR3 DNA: TGTGCCAGCAGCCTAGGGACGGCTTTAGCCAAAAACATTCAGTACTTC; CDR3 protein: CASSLGTALAKNIQYF
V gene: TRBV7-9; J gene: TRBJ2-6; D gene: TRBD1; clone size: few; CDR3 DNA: TGTGCCAGCAGTGGGACAGCGACTCTTGGGGCCAACGTCCTGACTTTC; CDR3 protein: CASSGTATLGANVLTF
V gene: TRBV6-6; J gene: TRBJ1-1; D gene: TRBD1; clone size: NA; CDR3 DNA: TGTGCCAGCAGAAGACAGGGGGCAGACGGCACTGAAGCTTTCTTT; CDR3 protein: CASRRQGADGTEAFF
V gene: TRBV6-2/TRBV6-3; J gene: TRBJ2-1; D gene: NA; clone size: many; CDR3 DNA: TGTGCCAGCAGTTATCGTAAGTTCGGTGAGCAGTTCTTC; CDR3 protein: CASSYRKFGEQFF
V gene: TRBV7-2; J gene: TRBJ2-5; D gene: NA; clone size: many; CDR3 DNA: TGTGCCAGCAGCCTAACCCCGACAGTGTACCAAGAGACCCAGTACTTC; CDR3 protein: CASSLTPTVYQETQYF
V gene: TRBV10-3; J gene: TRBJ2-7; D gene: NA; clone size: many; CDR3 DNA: TGTGCCATCAGTCTGACGAGGGGCGTAGGGACCTACGAGCAGTACTTC; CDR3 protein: CAISLTRGVGTYEQYF
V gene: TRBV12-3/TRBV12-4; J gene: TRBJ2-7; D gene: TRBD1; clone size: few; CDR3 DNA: TGTGCCAGCAGTTTTTCCGGGACAGGTGACTACGAGCAGTACTTC; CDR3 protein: CASSFSGTGDYEQYF
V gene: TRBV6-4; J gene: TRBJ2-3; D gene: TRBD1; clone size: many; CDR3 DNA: TGTGCCAGCAAACGCGACAGGGGCGCTAGCACAGATACGCAGTATTTT; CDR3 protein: CASKRDRGASTDTQYF
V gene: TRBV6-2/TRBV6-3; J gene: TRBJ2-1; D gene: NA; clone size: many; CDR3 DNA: TGTGCCAGCAGTTACGAGGGGGGGCACAATGAGCAGTTCTTC; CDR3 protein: CASSYEGGHNEQFF
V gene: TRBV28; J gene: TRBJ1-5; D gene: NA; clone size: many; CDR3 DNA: TGTGCCAGCAGTTTCGGCAAGCGCTATAGCAATCAGCCCCAGCATTTT; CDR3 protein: CASSFGKRYSNQPQHF
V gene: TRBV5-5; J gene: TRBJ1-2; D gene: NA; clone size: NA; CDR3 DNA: TGTGCCAGCAGCTTGACCGTACCAGGAAACCGCTATGGCTACACCTTC; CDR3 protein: CASSLTVPGNRYGYTF
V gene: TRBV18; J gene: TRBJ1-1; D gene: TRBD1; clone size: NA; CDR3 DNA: TGTGCCAGCTCACCACAGGGGGCCATTAGCAACACTGAAGCTTTCTTT; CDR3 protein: CASSPQGAISNTEAFF
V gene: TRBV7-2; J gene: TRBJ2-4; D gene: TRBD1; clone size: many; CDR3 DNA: TGTGCCAGCAGCTTAGTGGGACAGGGGAGGGGGAGCGAAAACATTCAGTACTTC; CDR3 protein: CASSLVGQGRGSENIQYF
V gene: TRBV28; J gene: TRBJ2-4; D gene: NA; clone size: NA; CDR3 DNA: TGTGCCAGCAGTTCCAAGGACGGACATAAAAACATTCAGTACTTC; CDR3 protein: CASSSKDGHKNIQYF
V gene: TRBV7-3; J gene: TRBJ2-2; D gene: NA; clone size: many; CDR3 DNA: TGTGCCAGCAGCTTAATGTCTGGGGCAGGCGGGGAGCTGTTTTTT; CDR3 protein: CASSLMSGAGGELFF
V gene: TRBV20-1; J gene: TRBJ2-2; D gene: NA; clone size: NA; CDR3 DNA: TGCAGTGCTCTCCGGACACCGAACACCGGGGAGCTGTTTTTT; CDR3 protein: CSALRTPNTGELFF
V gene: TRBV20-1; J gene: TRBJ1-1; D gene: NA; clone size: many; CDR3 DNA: TGCAGCCAGGACAGCCGCATGAACACTGAAGCTTTCTTT; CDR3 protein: CSQDSRMNTEAFF
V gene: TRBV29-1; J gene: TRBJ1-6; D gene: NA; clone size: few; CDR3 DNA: TGCAGCGTTGCGGAGGGGGTGGATAATTCACCCCTCCACTTT; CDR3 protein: CSVAEGVDNSPLHF
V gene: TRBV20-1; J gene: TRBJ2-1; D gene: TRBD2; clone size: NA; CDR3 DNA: TGCAGTGCTAGAGCACTAGCGGGGGGAAGGAATGAGCAGTTCTTC; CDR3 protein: CSARALAGGRNEQFF
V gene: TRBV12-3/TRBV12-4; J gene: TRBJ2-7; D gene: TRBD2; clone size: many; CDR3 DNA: TGTGCCAGCAGTTTAGGGAATAGCGGGGGGAGCGAGCAGTACTTC; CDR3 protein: CASSLGNSGGSEQYF
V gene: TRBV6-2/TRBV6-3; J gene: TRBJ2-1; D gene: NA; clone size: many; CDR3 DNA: TGTGCCAGCAGTTTCGCCAGGAATGAGCAGTTCTTC; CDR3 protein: CASSFARNEQFF
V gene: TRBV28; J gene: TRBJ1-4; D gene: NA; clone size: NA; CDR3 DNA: TGTGCCAGCAGTTTGACAGTAACTTTCAATGAAAAACTGTTTTTT; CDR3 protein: CASSLTVTFNEKLFF
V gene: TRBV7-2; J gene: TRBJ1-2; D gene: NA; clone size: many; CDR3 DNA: TGTGCCAGCAGCCCTCCCGACCGAGGCGGCTACACCTTC; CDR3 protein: CASSPPDRGGYTF
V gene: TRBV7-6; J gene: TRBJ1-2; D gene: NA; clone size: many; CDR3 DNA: TGTGCCAGCAGCCAACAGGGAACAGGCTACACCTTC; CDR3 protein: CASSQQGTGYTF
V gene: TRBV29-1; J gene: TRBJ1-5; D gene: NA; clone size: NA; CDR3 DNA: TGCAGCGGTGGGGCAGGCGGCAATCAGCCCCAGCATTTT; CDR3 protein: CSGGAGGNQPQHF
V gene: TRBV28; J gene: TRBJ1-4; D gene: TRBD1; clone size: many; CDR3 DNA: TGTGCCAGCAGGGCCTCCGGGACAGGGACCCAAAAACTGTTTTTT; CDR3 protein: CASRASGTGTQKLFF
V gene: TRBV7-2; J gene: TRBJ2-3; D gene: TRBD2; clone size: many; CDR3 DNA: TGTGCCAGCAGCCCTTGGACTAGCGGGACAGATACGCAGTATTTT; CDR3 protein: CASSPWTSGTDTQYF
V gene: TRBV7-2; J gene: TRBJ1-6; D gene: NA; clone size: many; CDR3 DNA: TGTGCCAGCAGCTCACCAGGGAATTCACCCCTCCACTTT; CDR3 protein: CASSSPGNSPLHF
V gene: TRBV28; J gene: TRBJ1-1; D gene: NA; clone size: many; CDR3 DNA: TGTGCCACGAGTGGGACCCGCCGGGGGTGGAGGAACACTGAAGCTTTCTTT; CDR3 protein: CATSGTRRGWRNTEAFF
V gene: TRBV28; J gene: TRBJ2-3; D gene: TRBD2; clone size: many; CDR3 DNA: TGTGCCAGCAGCCCTAGCGGGGGGACCACAGATACGCAGTATTTT; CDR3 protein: CASSPSGGTTDTQYF
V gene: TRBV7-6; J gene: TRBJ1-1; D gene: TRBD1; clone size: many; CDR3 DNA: TGTGCCAGCAGCGAGATATTGGGGACAGGCACTGAAGCTTTCTTT; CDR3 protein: CASSEILGTGTEAFF
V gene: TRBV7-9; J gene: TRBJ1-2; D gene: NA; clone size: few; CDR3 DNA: TGTGCCAGCAGCTCGGGCCCCAGGGCTAACTATGGCTACACCTTC; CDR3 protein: CASSSGPRANYGYTF
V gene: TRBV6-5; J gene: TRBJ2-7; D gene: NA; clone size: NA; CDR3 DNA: TGTGCCAGCATTACAGGGCCTTACGATGGCGAGCAGTACTTC; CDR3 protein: CASITGPYDGEQYF